The clone carrying this TCR beta chain occurred once. This sample was included in a study of blood T cell repertoires in COVID-19. At the level of the study: Sources were T cells, B-cell-depleted T cells, or PBMCs; the material itself was cDNA or gDNA.

TCRdb keeps only in-frame clones here, not all; method: immunoSEQ multiplex PCR. The sample lists fewer than 130,000 clones, 60% to 80% occurring once. CDR3 length: 14 amino acids. Germline CDR1 and CDR2: ENHRY and SYGVKD. Trimming left V 7 bases short and J 7 bases short, with 19 bases between. The sequenced material came from peripheral blood. The TCR sequence derives from a woman at least 80 years old with active or convalescent COVID-19. V gene TRBV10-3 combines with J gene TRBJ2-5, with a possible D match to TRBD2 (5 bases). The CDR3 nucleotides read TGTGCCATCAACTCCGGGATCAACGGCGGGACCCAGTACTTC. It codes for CAINSGINGGTQYF.